One sample yielded the 22 T cell receptor beta chains listed below, sequenced in a study of a mutant IDH1 vaccine in newly diagnosed glioma. TCRdb keeps only in-frame clones here, not all; method: immunoSEQ multiplex PCR. The sample holds around 39,000 clones, 84% seen once. The sample's time point: week 23, last vaccination. Every vaccination contained 300 ug of the mutant IDH1 20-mer peptide and was paired with topical imiquimod. Their specific antigens are unknown. This specimen consisted of PBMCs, obtained from a glioma patient whose treatment included an IDH1 peptide vaccine. All receptors come from a woman under 30 with glioma. Some clones in this sample may be carry-over from other donors' samples.

The chain has TRBV15 and TRBJ2-3, with 7 bases fitting TRBD1. Germline CDR1 is LNHNV and CDR2 is YYDKDF (reference sequence). The V and J ends lost 4 bases and 6 bases, in that order; junction bases with no gene match: 7. The CDR3 covers 14 residues. CDR3 region: CATSKETGWDTQYF. The CDR3 nucleotides are TGTGCCACCAGCAAAGAGACAGGGTGGGATACGCAGTATTTT.

V gene TRBV6-1 combines with J gene TRBJ2-1; D tentatively reads TRBD1 or TRBD2 (5 bases each). V lost 7 bases and J lost 6, with 19 bases in between. From germline, CDR1 is MNHNS and CDR2 SASEGT. This CDR3 spans 15 amino acids. The CDR3 DNA is TGTGCCAGCATTCCTCGGGGCTTAATGGGCAATGAGCAGTTCTTC. Protein product: CASIPRGLMGNEQFF.

The chain has TRBV7-2 and TRBJ2-7, with a tentative D call TRBD2 (6 bases). CDR1 is SGHTA and CDR2 is FQGNSA in the germline V gene. Trimming pared 5 bases from V and 2 bases from J, leaving 16 bases between. The CDR3 runs 15 residues. This CDR3 is CASSLGGLSAYEQYF. CDR3 coding DNA: TGTGCCAGCAGCCTCGGGGGTCTGTCAGCCTACGAGCAGTACTTC.

V and J are TRBV5-4 and TRBJ2-1, with D possibly TRBD2 on 6 matching bases. Germline CDR1 and CDR2: SGHNT and YYREEE (reference sequence). The V gene lost 4 bases and the J gene lost 1 base, with 18 bases spanning the gap. CDR3 length equals 17 residues. The CDR3 DNA is TGTGCCAGCAGCCCCGGGACTTCCCGAGTGTCCTACAATGAGCAGTTCTTC. The encoded protein is CASSPGTSRVSYNEQFF.

This chain joins TRBV6-5 and TRBJ1-1; tentative D call: TRBD1 (5 bases). CDR1 MNHEY and CDR2 SVGAGI come from the germline V gene. Trimming removed 3 bases at V and 3 bases at J, with 14 bases between. CDR3 length: 15 residues. CDR3 protein: CASSYTKTVHTEAFF. The CDR3 coding sequence is TGTGCCAGCAGTTATACGAAGACAGTCCACACTGAAGCTTTCTTT.

This clone showed up just a few times. The chain has TRBV6-5 and TRBJ1-2; 7 bases match TRBD1. Per germline, CDR1 MNHEY and CDR2 SVGAGI. With 7 bases clipped from V and 4 bases from J, the junction kept 9 bases outside the gene matches. The CDR3 has 14 amino acids. CDR3 sequence reads: CASILPTGLYGYTF. DNA for the CDR3: TGTGCCAGCATTCTACCGACAGGGCTCTATGGCTACACCTTC.

The chain employs TRBV9 and TRBJ1-3; D is unclear. The length of the CDR3 is 14 residues. V was trimmed by 3 bases and J by 0 bases, leaving 7 bases between them. The V gene's germline CDR1 is SGDLS and CDR2 YYNGEE. The CDR3 region is CASSGGRSGNTIYF. The CDR3 DNA sequence: TGTGCCAGCAGCGGGGGTCGCTCTGGAAACACCATATATTTT.

V is TRBV6-1 and J is TRBJ1-5; 11 positions agree with TRBD1. Trimming cost V 4 bases and J 4 bases; bases outside gene matches: 6. This CDR3 spans 16 amino acids. Germline CDR1 and CDR2: MNHNS and SASEGT. The CDR3 is CASSGPGTGGNQPQHF. The CDR3 nucleotides are TGTGCCAGCAGTGGGCCCGGGACAGGGGGAAATCAGCCCCAGCATTTT.

The chain uses TRBV5-1 and TRBJ2-2, with TRBD1 matching 11 bases. Germline V CDR1 and CDR2: SGHRS, YFSETQ. With 4 bases clipped from V and 1 base from J, the junction kept 6 bases outside the gene matches. CDR3 size: 17 residues. In nucleotides, the CDR3 is TGCGCCAGCAGCCCTGGACAGGGGGCTCTGAACACCGGGGAGCTGTTTTTT. Protein sequence: CASSPGQGALNTGELFF.

This chain uses TRBV5-1 with TRBJ1-1, with D unclear. V lost 2 bases, J lost 1 base, and 12 bases lay in between. The germline gives CDR1 SGHRS, CDR2 YFSETQ. The length of the CDR3 is 15 residues. In DNA, the CDR3 is TGCGCCAGCAGCTTATCGGATCTTGGGAACACTGAAGCTTTCTTT. Residues: CASSLSDLGNTEAFF.

The chain employs TRBV2 and TRBJ2-7, with D hard to call. Germline V lookup: CDR1 SNHLY, CDR2 FYNNEI. V gave up 5 bases and J gave up 1 base, with 6 bases separating them. The CDR3 extends over 12 amino acids. The CDR3 DNA sequence: TGTGCCAGCAGTCTTTCGTCCTACGAGCAGTACTTC. Protein sequence: CASSLSSYEQYF.

The chain has TRBV7-2 and TRBJ1-4; weak D call: TRBD1 (5 bases). V was pared by 0 bases and J by 3 bases, with 14 bases between. CDR3 length: 17 amino acids. The germline V gene encodes CDR1 SGHTA and CDR2 FQGNSA. CDR3 protein: CASSLALGRGPNEKLFF. In nucleotides, the CDR3 is TGTGCCAGCAGCTTAGCCCTTGGGAGGGGACCTAATGAAAAACTGTTTTTT.

This clone was picked up a small number of times. The J gene is TRBJ1-1, the V gene TRBV4-1; D is uncertain. CDR1 and CDR2 (germline): MGHRA, YSYEKL. CDR3 length equals 15 residues. Trimming took off 5 bases at V and 0 bases at J, with 13 bases between the two ends. The CDR3 DNA follows: TGCGCCAGCAGCGTCGGGATTTTCATGAACACTGAAGCTTTCTTT. This encodes CASSVGIFMNTEAFF.

V and J are TRBV9 and TRBJ2-3; TRBD2 matches at 14 bases. Unmatched junction bases numbered 7, after V lost 1 base and J lost 0 bases. CDR3 length: 19 amino acids. Looked up from germline, CDR1 is SGDLS and CDR2 is YYNGEE. The CDR3 DNA sequence: TGTGCCAGCAGCGTATCGGGACTAGCGGGGGTGCCTAGCACAGATACGCAGTATTTT. This sequence encodes CASSVSGLAGVPSTDTQYF.

V and J are TRBV11-3 and TRBJ1-1; D gene unclear. The CDR3 loop spans 13 amino acids. Trimming removed 5 bases at V and 6 bases at J, with 13 bases between. Looked up from germline, CDR1 is SGHNT and CDR2 is YENEEA. DNA of the CDR3: TGTGCCAGCAGCCCACATGCGGTGGCTGAAGCTTTCTTT. Translation: CASSPHAVAEAFF.

CDR3 sequence reads: CSVEGTVSGRGTDTQYF. Here the CDR3 DNA reads TGCAGCGTTGAAGGGACCGTTTCGGGTCGTGGCACAGATACGCAGTATTTT. The chain couples TRBV29-1 to TRBJ2-3, with unresolved D. The CDR3 contains 17 residues. With 1 base removed from V and 1 base from J, the gap between germline ends came to 18 bases. Germline V gene lookup returns CDR1 SQVTM and CDR2 ANQGSEA.

V gene TRBV29-1 combines with J gene TRBJ1-5; D unresolved. The germline V gene has CDR1 SQVTM and CDR2 ANQGSEA. Between the trimmed V and J ends, which lost 4 bases and 0 bases, there was a span of 7 bases. This CDR3 contains 13 residues. The CDR3 region is CSVGGYSNQPQHF. CDR3 DNA: TGCAGCGTTGGAGGGTATAGCAATCAGCCCCAGCATTTT. Full variable domain (rest looked up from reference TRBV29-1 and TRBJ1-5): SAVISQKPSRDICQRGTSLTIQCQVDSQVTMMFWYRQQPGQSLTLIATANQGSEATYESGFVIDKFPISRPNLTFSTLTVSNMSPEDSSIYLCSVGGYSNQPQHFGDGTRLSIL.

In DNA form, the CDR3 reads TGTGCCAGCAGCTCCTATTTTGGGACCGGGACACGGAACACCGGGGAGCTGTTTTTT. It yields the protein CASSSYFGTGTRNTGELFF. The rearrangement joins TRBV11-3 to TRBJ2-2, with a weak D call TRBD1 (6 bases). V was shortened by 4 bases and J by 1 base, with 22 bases between the two germline ends. Germline CDR1 and CDR2: SGHNT and YENEEA. The CDR3 is made up of 19 amino acids.

This chain joins TRBV5-5 and TRBJ1-2, with 7 bases fitting TRBD1. The CDR3 loop spans 18 amino acids. Germline V gives CDR1 SGHKS, CDR2 YYEKEE (reference sequence). The J segment lost 4 bases and the V segment lost 4 bases, leaving 19 bases of the junction unmatched. The CDR3 here is CASSRLLRDRVVGYGYTF. CDR3 nucleotides: TGTGCCAGCAGCAGACTGCTCCGAGACAGGGTTGTTGGCTATGGCTACACCTTC.

This chain joins TRBV5-1 and TRBJ1-2; TRBD1 matches at 9 bases. There are 14 residues in the CDR3. Germline V gene sequence: CDR1 SGHRS, CDR2 YFSETQ. J lost 7 bases, V lost 7 bases, and 11 bases had no gene match. The CDR3 here is CASGGAGQGPGYTF. The DNA for the CDR3 is TGCGCCAGCGGAGGGGCGGGACAGGGTCCTGGCTACACCTTC.

The chain combines TRBV5-1 with TRBJ2-7; D is undetermined. The ends were cut back, 4 bases at V and 1 base at J, with 6 bases in the middle. Germline assignment: CDR1 SGHRS and CDR2 YFSETQ. The CDR3 has 12 amino acids. CDR3 amino acids: CASSPISYEQYF. Written as DNA, the CDR3 is TGCGCCAGCAGCCCTATTTCCTACGAGCAGTACTTC.

This rearrangement joins TRBV5-1 to TRBJ1-2, with D possibly being TRBD1 (5 bases). The germline V and J ends were trimmed by 0 bases and 5 bases, with 11 bases remaining between them. This CDR3 is built from 14 residues. Germline values: CDR1 SGHRS, CDR2 YFSETQ. In nucleotides, the CDR3 is TGCGCCAGCAGCTTGGAAGGCAGGGATTATGGCTACACCTTC. It is translated as CASSLEGRDYGYTF.